The 9 T cell receptor beta chains given below trace back to one sample, sequenced in a study of cytomegalovirus exposure and HLA in healthy donors. Sequenced by immunoSEQ multiplex PCR; TCRdb stores in-frame clones only, minus some. The sample carries around 300,000 clones, 87% recorded once. Sequencing input: PBMCs. The source of these receptors is a woman in her 30s in good health and CMV-seropositive.

This clone was observed a handful of times. V gene TRBV18 combines with J gene TRBJ1-2; D gene unclear. The germline V gene has CDR1 KGHSH and CDR2 LQKENI. This CDR3 comprises 16 residues. V lost 3 bases and J 6 bases, leaving 20 bases between the germline ends. CDR3 amino acids: CASSPQMGYEPHGYTF. DNA for the CDR3: TGTGCCAGCTCACCGCAAATGGGTTATGAACCCCATGGCTACACCTTC.

The chain uses TRBV6-6 and TRBJ1-5, with a tentative D call TRBD1 (6 bases). V was cut by 10 bases and J by 1 base, with 14 bases left in between. The length of the CDR3 is 14 residues. Germline V CDR1 and CDR2: MNHNY, SVGAGI (reference sequence). DNA of the CDR3: TGTGCCACAGAACACAGGGAAAGCAATCAGCCCCAGCATTTT. This encodes CATEHRESNQPQHF.

The chain is built from TRBV28 and TRBJ1-1; perhaps TRBD1 as D (6 bases). This CDR3 has 13 amino acids. The germline gives CDR1 MDHEN, CDR2 SYDVKM. V was pared by 6 bases and J by 4 bases, with 12 bases between. In DNA, the CDR3 is TGTGCCAGCAGGATAGGGGGTAGCACTGAAGCTTTCTTT. Protein: CASRIGGSTEAFF.

The chain has TRBV13 and TRBJ2-2, with D unclear. V was clipped by 0 bases and J by 7 bases, with 6 bases between them. Per the germline V gene, CDR1 is PRHDT and CDR2 is FYEKMQ (reference sequence). CDR3 length: 13 residues. The CDR3 region is CASSLGWSGELFF. The CDR3 DNA reads as TGTGCCAGCAGCTTAGGGTGGAGCGGGGAGCTGTTTTTT. The full variable domain, rest sourced from reference TRBV13 and TRBJ2-2, is AAGVIQSPRHLIKEKRETATLKCYPIPRHDTVYWYQQGPGQDPQFLISFYEKMQSDKGSIPDRFSAQQFSDYHSELNMSSLELGDSALYFCASSLGWSGELFFGEGSRLTVL.

The chain has TRBV7-2 and TRBJ2-1, with TRBD2 identical over 9 bases. V shed 5 bases and J 9 bases; nucleotides not matched to a gene: 20. There are 18 residues in the CDR3. Germline-derived CDR1 and CDR2 are SGHTA and FQGNSA. The CDR3 region has the DNA TGTGCCAGCAGCGCAACCTCAAAGGGGGTAGCGGGAGTCTTTGAGCAGTTCTTC. It is translated as CASSATSKGVAGVFEQFF.

This chain links TRBV15 with TRBJ2-5; no definite D call. The CDR3 sequence is 16 residues long. V lost 3 bases and J lost 0, with 14 bases in between. Germline values: CDR1 LNHNV, CDR2 YYDKDF (reference sequence). This CDR3 reads CATSRSALANQETQYF. Written as DNA, the CDR3 is TGTGCCACCAGCAGGTCGGCGTTGGCAAACCAAGAGACCCAGTACTTC.

The chain has TRBV15 and TRBJ2-1; tentative D call: TRBD2 (5 bases). The CDR3 runs 14 residues. Germline V gene lookup returns CDR1 LNHNV and CDR2 YYDKDF (reference sequence). The V end was cut by 0 bases, the J end by 13 bases, with 16 bases between. In DNA form, the CDR3 reads TGTGCCACCAGCAGAGATCAGAGGACTCCCGCACAGTTCTTC. This gives the protein CATSRDQRTPAQFF.

The chain joins TRBV5-5 to TRBJ2-5; 9 bases are a match to TRBD2. The ends lost 1 base at V and 4 bases at J; junction bases unmatched: 5. CDR1 SGHKS and CDR2 YYEKEE come from the germline V gene (reference sequence). The CDR3 extends over 15 amino acids. In nucleotides, the CDR3 is TGTGCCAGCAGCTTGCTAGGCGGGGGGGTAGAGACCCAGTACTTC. Encoded protein: CASSLLGGGVETQYF.

This clone was picked up a small number of times. This sequence joins TRBV2 and TRBJ1-5; D may be TRBD1 (6 bases). Per the germline V gene, CDR1 is SNHLY and CDR2 is FYNNEI. CDR3 size: 15 residues. Trimming pared 4 bases from V and 7 bases from J, leaving 17 bases between. The CDR3 DNA reads as TGTGCCAGCAGTGCCGCGACAGGTTCTGGGCAGCCCCAGCATTTT. Protein product: CASSAATGSGQPQHF.